This TCR beta chain was sequenced for a study of OX40 agonist ivuxolimab in advanced cancers. At the level of the study: Ivuxolimab, which is an agonistic anti-OX40 (CD134) antibody, was administered to the patients.

V shed 1 base and J shed 6 bases, with 18 bases lying between them. Per germline, CDR1 SGHTA and CDR2 FQGNSA. CDR3 length: 16 amino acids. Systemic immunosuppression or a history of autoimmune disease excluded patients. Produced via immunoSEQ multiplex PCR; TCRdb's table is partial and in-frame only. The repertoire holds tens of thousands of clones, with around 92% as singletons. Source: CD4+ or CD8+ T cells sorted from blood, taken in a trial of the OX40 agonist ivuxolimab. The genes are TRBV7-2 and TRBJ2-5; possibly TRBD1 or TRBD2 for D (5 bases each). This sequence originates from an adult with an advanced solid tumor such as melanoma, head and neck, liver or kidney cancer. The CDR3 nucleotides are TGTGCCAGCAGCTTAGGGACGGGACGGCAACTGCAGACCCAGTACTTC. As protein: CASSLGTGRQLQTQYF.